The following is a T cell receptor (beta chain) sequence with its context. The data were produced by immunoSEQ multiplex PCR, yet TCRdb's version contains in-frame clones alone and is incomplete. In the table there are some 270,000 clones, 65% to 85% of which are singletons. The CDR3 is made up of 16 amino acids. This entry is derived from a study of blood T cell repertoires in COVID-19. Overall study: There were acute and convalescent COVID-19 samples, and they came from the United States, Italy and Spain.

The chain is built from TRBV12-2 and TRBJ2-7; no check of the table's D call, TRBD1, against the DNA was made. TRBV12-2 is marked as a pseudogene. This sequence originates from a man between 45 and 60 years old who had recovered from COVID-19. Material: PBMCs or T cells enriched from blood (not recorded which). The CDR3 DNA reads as TGTGCAAGTCGTTGGTCCCCGGACAGGTTCCGGTACGAGCAGTACTTC. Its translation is CASRWSPDRFRYEQYF.